This T cell receptor beta chain was recovered during a study of shared clonotypes between healthy human individuals. Study observations and caveats: Among donors, sharing of clonotypes was expected to be affected by sequencing depth.

Germline CDR1 is SGDLS and CDR2 is YYNGEE. J gave up 7 bases and V 2 bases, and 9 bases lay outside the gene matches. This CDR3 has 15 amino acids. Every immunoSEQ plate was one replicate of a subset's evenly spread DNA. Profiling relied on immunoSEQ multiplex PCR, and the TCRdb table lists in-frame clones only, not all of them. In the table there are roughly 1.4 million clones, approximately 98.5% of which are singletons. This clone was picked up one time. What it binds is unknown. Sequencing was done on a sample of naive CD4+ T cells sorted from blood. Subset in this sample: CD45RA+ positively selected. V gene TRBV9 combines with J gene TRBJ2-7, with TRBD1 matching 10 bases. This receptor was identified in a man aged 30-40 years in good health. DNA of the CDR3: TGTGCCAGCAGCGTCCGGGACAGGGGTAGTATGGAGCAGTACTTC. It yields the protein CASSVRDRGSMEQYF.